This T cell receptor beta chain derives from a study of vaccination effects on CD4 cells after COVID-19. Generated by immunoSEQ multiplex PCR, the TCRdb table keeps only in-frame clones and is missing some. The table has 30,000 to 40,000 clones, about 80% seen once; the top ten hold approximately 2%. Note on this clone: Its target is unknown.

V was clipped by 0 bases and J by 7 bases, with 15 bases between them. The CDR3 spans 15 residues. Germline CDR1 is SGHDN and CDR2 is FVKESK. The ViraFEST assay expanded antigen-specific CD4+ T cells with viral peptide pools before sequencing. On roughly day 10 of culture, CD4+ T cells were separated out. BNT162b2 vaccine or mRNA-1273 vaccine was given to participants in two doses. This chain links TRBV14 with TRBJ1-2, with D possibly being TRBD1 (6 bases). This specimen was CD4+ T cells from PBMCs cultured with HCoV-NL63 spike peptides, taken after COVID-19 vaccination. The clonotype was recovered from a human donor who received a COVID-19 vaccine. Some clones in this sample may be carry-over from other donors' samples. This chain's CDR3 is CASSQDSTQGGGYTF. CDR3 DNA sequence: TGTGCCAGCAGCCAAGATTCGACACAGGGAGGTGGCTACACCTTC.